The 26 T cell receptor beta chains below come from one sample, sequenced in a study of beta chain features in type 1 diabetes. Reverse transcription of all isolated RNA meant that expressed TCRB transcripts were sequenced. The data were produced by immunoSEQ multiplex PCR, yet TCRdb's version contains in-frame clones alone and is incomplete. The data hold about 260,000 clones, with roughly 22% observed a single time. For these TCRs, the target antigens are not known. General study points: Type 1 diabetes patients had TCRB CDR3s that were shorter (moderately but significantly so) in all four CD4+ subsets.

The specimen sequenced was naive CD4+ T cells from blood. The source is a woman aged 40 to 49 with type 1 diabetes.

The CDR3 region is CASSQGGRVNTEAFF. The CDR3 DNA follows: TGTGCCAGCAGCCAAGGGGGCAGGGTGAACACTGAAGCTTTCTTT. This chain links TRBV5-4 with TRBJ1-1; 7 bases match TRBD1. The CDR3 consists of 15 residues. Germline loops: CDR1 SGHNT, CDR2 YYREEE (reference sequence). V lost 4 bases to trimming and J lost 0 bases; unmatched junction nucleotides: 6.

The gene calls are TRBV19 and TRBJ2-7, with TRBD2 matching over 7 bases. The CDR3 covers 13 residues. The V gene end was trimmed by 10 bases and the J gene end by 0 bases; junction bases not matched to a gene: 6. Germline CDR1 is LNHDA and CDR2 is SQIVND (reference sequence). CDR3 sequence: CATASGLSYEQYF. The CDR3 DNA reads as TGTGCCACCGCTAGCGGCCTCTCCTACGAGCAGTACTTC.

The chain uses TRBV4-3 and TRBJ2-2; TRBD1 aligns across 9 bases. The germline CDR1 and CDR2 sequences are LGHNA and YSLEER. The CDR3 is made up of 15 amino acids. Trimming at V came to 4 bases and at J to 6 bases, leaving 6 bases not matched to a gene. Written as DNA, the CDR3 is TGCGCCAGCAGCCTCGGGACAGGGAAATCCGGGGAGCTGTTTTTT. This sequence encodes CASSLGTGKSGELFF.

V is TRBV28 and J is TRBJ2-7; 11 nucleotides align to TRBD1. Losses at the gene ends were 7 bases for V and 4 bases for J; bases not matched to a gene: 6. The CDR3 length is 14 residues. Germline CDR1 and CDR2: MDHEN and SYDVKM. This chain's CDR3 is CASIGGQGVYEQYF. The DNA of the CDR3 is TGTGCCAGCATAGGGGGACAGGGGGTTTACGAGCAGTACTTC.

V is TRBV30 and J is TRBJ1-4; perhaps TRBD1 as D (6 bases). Trimming took 7 bases from V and 4 from J, leaving 10 bases between them. Germline CDR1 and CDR2: GTSNPN and SVGIG (reference sequence). The CDR3 runs 12 residues. DNA of the CDR3: TGTGCCTTCGGCAGGGGTAATGAAAAACTGTTTTTT. This translates into CAFGRGNEKLFF.

This clone has just a few counts. CDR3 protein: CASSMGGTGVHEQFF. The CDR3 DNA follows: TGTGCCAGCAGTATGGGGGGGACAGGGGTTCATGAGCAGTTCTTC. This chain links TRBV28 with TRBJ2-1; 10 nucleotides align to TRBD1. V dropped 5 bases and J dropped 8; count of bases not matched to a gene: 9. The germline V gene encodes CDR1 MDHEN and CDR2 SYDVKM. CDR3 length equals 15 residues.

The chain couples TRBV4-3 to TRBJ2-1; TRBD2 matches at 9 bases. Trimming at V came to 0 bases and at J to 2 bases, leaving 2 bases not matched to a gene. The CDR3 extends over 16 amino acids. The germline gives CDR1 LGHNA, CDR2 YSLEER. The CDR3 region has the DNA TGCGCCAGCAGCCAAGATCTAGCGGGACCCTACAATGAGCAGTTCTTC. This codes for CASSQDLAGPYNEQFF.

The chain has TRBV6-1 and TRBJ2-7, with TRBD1 identical over 10 bases. Per germline, CDR1 MNHNS and CDR2 SASEGT. V shed 4 bases, J shed 3 bases, and the junction held 9 bases outside the gene matches. The CDR3 is made up of 16 amino acids. DNA of the CDR3: TGTGCCAGCAGTGCCCTGGGGACAGGGGACGACTACGAGCAGTACTTC. This sequence encodes CASSALGTGDDYEQYF.

J is TRBJ2-3 and V is TRBV9, with D tentatively TRBD1 (5 bases). CDR3 length: 13 amino acids. Trimming left V 4 bases short and J 2 bases short, with 8 bases between. Germline V gene lookup returns CDR1 SGDLS and CDR2 YYNGEE. In nucleotides, the CDR3 is TGTGCCAGCAGCCCACAGGTCACAGATACGCAGTATTTT. Residues: CASSPQVTDTQYF.

CDR3 in amino acids: CASTRGRGNTGELFF. DNA of the CDR3: TGTGCCAGCACGCGAGGGAGGGGGAACACCGGGGAGCTGTTTTTT. The rearrangement links TRBV2 to TRBJ2-2, with 7 bases that match TRBD2. Looked up from germline, CDR1 is SNHLY and CDR2 is FYNNEI. This CDR3 has 15 amino acids. Losses at the gene ends were 7 bases for V and 1 base for J; bases not matched to a gene: 6.

This clone was counted a few times. The V call is TRBV19, the J call TRBJ2-4; D might be TRBD1 (6 bases). The CDR3 sequence is 13 residues long. The germline V and J ends were trimmed by 10 bases and 1 base, with 11 bases remaining between them. From germline, CDR1 is LNHDA and CDR2 SQIVND (reference sequence). CDR3: CATRQAAKNIQYF. The CDR3 DNA is TGTGCCACCCGACAGGCGGCCAAAAACATTCAGTACTTC.

This clone was observed a few times. The V gene is TRBV7-2, the J gene TRBJ2-7; perhaps TRBD1 as D (5 bases). Germline V gene data show CDR1 as SGHTA and CDR2 as FQGNSA. Trimming removed 7 bases from V and 2 bases from J, with 12 bases in between. CDR3 length equals 13 residues. Written as DNA, the CDR3 is TGTGCCAGCACCCTAGGGGTAGCCTACGAGCAGTACTTC. Protein sequence: CASTLGVAYEQYF. The full variable domain, in which reference TRBV7-2 and TRBJ2-7 provide the parts outside the CDR3, is GAGVSQSPSNKVTEKGKDVELRCDPISGHTALYWYRQSLGQGLEFLIYFQGNSAPDKSGLPSDRFSAERTGGSVSTLTIQRTQQEDSAVYLCASTLGVAYEQYFGPGTRLTVT.

The rearrangement links TRBV18 to TRBJ1-1, with D possibly TRBD1 on 5 matching bases. V was cut by 3 bases and J by 0 bases, with 8 bases left in between. Germline V gene data show CDR1 as KGHSH and CDR2 as LQKENI. CDR3 size: 14 residues. CDR3 protein: CASSPRALNTEAFF. DNA of the CDR3: TGTGCCAGCTCACCCAGGGCGCTGAACACTGAAGCTTTCTTT.

The rearrangement joins TRBV29-1 to TRBJ1-5, with unresolved D. This CDR3 contains 14 residues. Germline loops: CDR1 SQVTM, CDR2 ANQGSEA. Trimming took off 6 bases at V and 5 bases at J, with 17 bases between the two ends. CDR3 nucleotide sequence: TGCAGCGTCGCAATCGGGGATCATCATCAGCCCCAGCATTTT. It encodes CSVAIGDHHQPQHF.

A few counts support this clone. The rearrangement links TRBV5-4 to TRBJ1-1; D is ambiguous. Germline assignment: CDR1 SGHNT and CDR2 YYREEE (reference sequence). CDR3 length: 15 amino acids. Trimming shortened V by 0 bases and J by 1 base, and 10 bases separated the two germline ends. This CDR3 reads CASSLAPGSNTEAFF. The CDR3 DNA is TGTGCCAGCAGCTTGGCCCCGGGGTCGAACACTGAAGCTTTCTTT.

In this sample, this clone turned up a few times. This rearrangement joins TRBV5-1 to TRBJ1-5; D may be TRBD1 (5 bases). From germline, CDR1 is SGHRS and CDR2 YFSETQ. The CDR3 is 14 residues long. V dropped 0 bases and J dropped 2 bases, with 6 bases sitting between them. The CDR3 region is CASSLVGGNQPQHF. In DNA, the CDR3 is TGCGCCAGCAGCTTGGTAGGGGGCAATCAGCCCCAGCATTTT.

This clone was seen only a few times. This sequence joins TRBV29-1 and TRBJ2-2, with D possibly being TRBD2 (6 bases). V was cut by 1 base and J by 1 base, with 10 bases left in between. Germline CDR1 SQVTM, CDR2 ANQGSEA. The CDR3 sequence is 15 residues long. The DNA for the CDR3 is TGCAGCGTTGAAGGAAGGGACTTGAACACCGGGGAGCTGTTTTTT. Residues: CSVEGRDLNTGELFF.

This rearrangement joins TRBV29-1 to TRBJ2-2; TRBD2 agrees at 12 bases. This CDR3 is 14 amino acids long. V shed 8 bases and J 4 bases; nucleotides not matched to a gene: 5. The germline gives CDR1 SQVTM, CDR2 ANQGSEA. In DNA, the CDR3 is TGCAGCACCCTAGCGGGAGGGGGCACCGGGGAGCTGTTTTTT. This translates into CSTLAGGGTGELFF.

The chain links TRBV5-4 to TRBJ1-2, with 9 bases that match TRBD1. CDR3 length: 14 residues. The V gene end was trimmed by 7 bases and the J gene end by 4 bases; junction bases not matched to a gene: 8. Germline values: CDR1 SGHNT, CDR2 YYREEE (reference sequence). Here the CDR3 DNA reads TGTGCCAGCGGAGTACAGGGGGCGGTCTATGGCTACACCTTC. This gives the protein CASGVQGAVYGYTF.

The table lists this clone with a few counts. The chain joins TRBV28 to TRBJ2-7; 11 bases are a match to TRBD2. The CDR3 totals 15 residues. Germline CDR1 and CDR2: MDHEN and SYDVKM. V trimming: 4 bases; J trimming: 4 bases; junction bases outside the gene matches: 6. CDR3 loop: CASSSPGLAAYEQYF. The CDR3 DNA sequence: TGTGCCAGCAGTTCCCCGGGACTAGCGGCTTACGAGCAGTACTTC.

V and J are TRBV4-2 and TRBJ1-1, with D hard to call. The CDR3 is 14 amino acids. V was trimmed by 0 bases and J by 3 bases, leaving 8 bases between them. Germline CDR1 and CDR2: LGHNA and YNFKEQ. The CDR3 sequence is CASSQDPGHTEAFF. The CDR3 nucleotides read TGTGCCAGCAGCCAAGATCCGGGTCACACTGAAGCTTTCTTT.

This clone has just a few counts. CDR3 residues: CAWTPQDWDEQYF. DNA of the CDR3: TGTGCCTGGACGCCGCAGGACTGGGACGAGCAGTACTTC. The chain has TRBV30 and TRBJ2-7; D possibly corresponds to TRBD2 (5 bases). Per the germline V gene, CDR1 is GTSNPN and CDR2 is SVGIG (reference sequence). CDR3 length equals 13 residues. The germline V and J ends were trimmed by 4 bases and 5 bases, with 15 bases remaining between them.

Only a few counts were recorded for this clone. The chain uses TRBV18 and TRBJ2-1; 7 nucleotides agree with TRBD2. Germline-derived CDR1 and CDR2 are KGHSH and LQKENI. Unmatched junction bases numbered 7, after V lost 1 base and J lost 1 base. The CDR3 spans 17 residues. CDR3 bases: TGTGCCAGCTCACCACGCAGGATGCGGGAGTCCTACAATGAGCAGTTCTTC. Its protein product is CASSPRRMRESYNEQFF.

J is TRBJ1-5 and V is TRBV29-1, with TRBD1 matching 7 bases. Germline V gene lookup returns CDR1 SQVTM and CDR2 ANQGSEA. The CDR3 sequence is 14 residues long. V trimming: 5 bases; J trimming: 4 bases; junction bases outside the gene matches: 8. DNA for the CDR3: TGCAGCGTTACTACCTCCAGGGGGAATCAGCCCCAGCATTTT. Protein product: CSVTTSRGNQPQHF.

This clone was counted only a few times. The chain employs TRBV29-1 and TRBJ2-3; tentatively, D is TRBD2 (6 bases). CDR1 is SQVTM, CDR2 ANQGSEA, per germline. CDR3 length: 14 residues. V was shortened by 4 bases and J by 8 bases, with 19 bases between the two germline ends. The CDR3 DNA follows: TGCAGCGTTGCGGGGGACTCCAACGGGGGTACGCAGTATTTT. Its translation is CSVAGDSNGGTQYF.

J is TRBJ2-1 and V is TRBV4-1; TRBD1 aligns across 8 bases. This CDR3 comprises 19 residues. The V and J ends lost 0 bases and 9 bases, in that order; junction bases with no gene match: 19. Germline CDR1 MGHRA, CDR2 YSYEKL. As DNA, the CDR3 is TGCGCCAGCAGCCAAGAGACAGGAGGGGGCAGGGGGCGCAGGGGTGAGCAGTTCTTC. Its protein is CASSQETGGGRGRRGEQFF.